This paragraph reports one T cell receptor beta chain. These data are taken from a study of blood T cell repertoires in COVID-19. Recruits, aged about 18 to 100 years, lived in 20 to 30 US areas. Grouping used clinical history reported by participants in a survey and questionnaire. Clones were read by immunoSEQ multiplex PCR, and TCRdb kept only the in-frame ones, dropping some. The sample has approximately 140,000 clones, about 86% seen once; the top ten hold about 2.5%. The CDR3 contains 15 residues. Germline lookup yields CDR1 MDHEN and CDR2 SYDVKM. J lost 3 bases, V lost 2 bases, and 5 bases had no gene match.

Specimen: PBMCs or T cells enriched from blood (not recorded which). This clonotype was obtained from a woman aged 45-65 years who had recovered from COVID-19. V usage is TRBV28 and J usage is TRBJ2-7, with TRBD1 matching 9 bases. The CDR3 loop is CASSLRTGALYEQYF. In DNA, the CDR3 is TGTGCCAGCAGTTTACGGACAGGGGCTCTCTACGAGCAGTACTTC.